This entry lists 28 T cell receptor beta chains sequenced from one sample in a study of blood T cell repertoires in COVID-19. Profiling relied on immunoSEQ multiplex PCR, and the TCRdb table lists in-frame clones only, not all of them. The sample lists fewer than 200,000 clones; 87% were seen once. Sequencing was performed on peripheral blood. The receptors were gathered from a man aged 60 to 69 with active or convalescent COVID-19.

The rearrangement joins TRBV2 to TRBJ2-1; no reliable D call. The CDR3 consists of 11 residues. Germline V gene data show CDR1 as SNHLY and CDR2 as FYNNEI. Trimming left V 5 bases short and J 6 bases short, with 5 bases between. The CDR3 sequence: CASSYINEQFF. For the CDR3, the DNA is TGTGCCAGCAGTTATATCAATGAGCAGTTCTTC.

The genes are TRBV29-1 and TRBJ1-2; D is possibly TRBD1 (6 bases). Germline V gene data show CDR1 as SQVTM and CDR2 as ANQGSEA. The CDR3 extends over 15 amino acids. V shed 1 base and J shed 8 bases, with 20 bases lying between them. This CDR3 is CSVEVGLTGIGGYTF. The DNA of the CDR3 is TGCAGCGTTGAAGTGGGTCTTACAGGGATTGGAGGCTACACCTTC.

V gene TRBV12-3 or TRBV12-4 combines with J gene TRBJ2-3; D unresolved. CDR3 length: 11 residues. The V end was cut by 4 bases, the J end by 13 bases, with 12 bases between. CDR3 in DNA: TGTGCCAGCAGTTATTCACATGTAAAGTATTTT. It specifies CASSYSHVKYF.

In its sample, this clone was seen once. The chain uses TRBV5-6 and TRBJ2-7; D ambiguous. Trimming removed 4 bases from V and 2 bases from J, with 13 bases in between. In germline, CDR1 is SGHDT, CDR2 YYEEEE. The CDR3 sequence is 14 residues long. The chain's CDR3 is CASSPGRPPYEQYF. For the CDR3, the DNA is TGTGCCAGCAGCCCAGGAAGGCCCCCCTACGAGCAGTACTTC. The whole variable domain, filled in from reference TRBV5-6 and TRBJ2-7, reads DAGVTQSPTHLIKTRGQQVTLRCSPKSGHDTVSWYQQALGQGPQFIFQYYEEEERQRGNFPDRFSGHQFPNYSSELNVNALLLGDSALYLCASSPGRPPYEQYFGPGTRLTVT.

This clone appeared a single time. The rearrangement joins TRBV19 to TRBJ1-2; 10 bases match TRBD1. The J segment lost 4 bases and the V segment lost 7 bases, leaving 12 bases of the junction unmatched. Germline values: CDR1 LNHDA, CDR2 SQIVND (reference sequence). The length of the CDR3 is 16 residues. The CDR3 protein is CASTDPPGTGAYGYTF. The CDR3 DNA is TGTGCCAGTACCGATCCCCCCGGGACAGGGGCCTATGGCTACACCTTC.

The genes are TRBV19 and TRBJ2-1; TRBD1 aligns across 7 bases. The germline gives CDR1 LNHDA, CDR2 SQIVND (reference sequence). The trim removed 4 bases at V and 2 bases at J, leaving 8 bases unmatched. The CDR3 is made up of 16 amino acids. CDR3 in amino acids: CASSSNRGAPYNEQFF. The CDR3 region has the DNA TGTGCCAGTAGTAGTAACAGGGGTGCCCCCTACAATGAGCAGTTCTTC.

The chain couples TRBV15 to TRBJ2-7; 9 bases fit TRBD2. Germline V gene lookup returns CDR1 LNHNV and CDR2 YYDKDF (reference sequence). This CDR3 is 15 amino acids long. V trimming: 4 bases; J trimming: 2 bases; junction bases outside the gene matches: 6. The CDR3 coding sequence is TGTGCCACCAGCACTATAGCGGGGGCCGCCTACGAGCAGTACTTC. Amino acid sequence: CATSTIAGAAYEQYF.

CDR3 nucleotides: TGTGCCAGTAGTACCCTAGACAGGGGGCTCACTGAAGCTTTCTTT. Amino acid sequence: CASSTLDRGLTEAFF. The genes are TRBV19 and TRBJ1-1; 10 bases line up with TRBD1. Germline values: CDR1 LNHDA, CDR2 SQIVND (reference sequence). The CDR3 is 15 amino acids. Trimming cost V 4 bases and J 4 bases; bases outside gene matches: 6.

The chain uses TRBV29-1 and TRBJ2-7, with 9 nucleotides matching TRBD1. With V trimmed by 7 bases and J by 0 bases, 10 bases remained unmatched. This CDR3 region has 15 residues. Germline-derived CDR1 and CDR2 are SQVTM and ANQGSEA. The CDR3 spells CSARPGQGSSYEQYF. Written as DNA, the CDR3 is TGCAGCGCAAGACCTGGACAGGGGAGCTCCTACGAGCAGTACTTC.

The CDR3 region has the DNA TGTGCCAGTAGCCAGGGTATAAGCGAGGAAAAACTGTTTTTT. Translation: CASSQGISEEKLFF. The chain uses TRBV19 and TRBJ1-4; TRBD1 might be the D (5 bases). V was cut by 6 bases and J by 8 bases, with 16 bases left in between. There are 14 residues in the CDR3. The V gene's germline CDR1 is LNHDA and CDR2 SQIVND (reference sequence).

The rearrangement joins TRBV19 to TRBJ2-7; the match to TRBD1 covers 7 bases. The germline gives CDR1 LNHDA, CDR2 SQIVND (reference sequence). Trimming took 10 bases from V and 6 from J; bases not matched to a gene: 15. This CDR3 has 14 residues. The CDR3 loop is CATARQGRDGEQYF. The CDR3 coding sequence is TGTGCCACCGCTAGACAGGGTAGGGACGGCGAGCAGTACTTC.

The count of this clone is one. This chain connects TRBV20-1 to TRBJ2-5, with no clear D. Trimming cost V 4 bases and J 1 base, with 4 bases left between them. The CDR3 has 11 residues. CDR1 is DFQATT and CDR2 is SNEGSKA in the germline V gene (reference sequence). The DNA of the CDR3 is TGCAGTGCTACTAGCCAAGAGACCCAGTACTTC. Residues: CSATSQETQYF.

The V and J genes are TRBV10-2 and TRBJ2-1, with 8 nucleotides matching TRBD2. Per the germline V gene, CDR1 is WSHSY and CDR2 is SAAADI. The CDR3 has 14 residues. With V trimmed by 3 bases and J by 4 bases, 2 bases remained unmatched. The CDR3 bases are TGCGCCAGCAGTGAATTAGCGGGGTACAATGAGCAGTTCTTC. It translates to CASSELAGYNEQFF.

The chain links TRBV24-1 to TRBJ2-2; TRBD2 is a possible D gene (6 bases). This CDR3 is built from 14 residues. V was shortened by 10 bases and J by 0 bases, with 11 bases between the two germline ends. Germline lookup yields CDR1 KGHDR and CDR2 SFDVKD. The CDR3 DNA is TGTGCCACGTCGGGACTTTCGAACACCGGGGAGCTGTTTTTT. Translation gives CATSGLSNTGELFF.

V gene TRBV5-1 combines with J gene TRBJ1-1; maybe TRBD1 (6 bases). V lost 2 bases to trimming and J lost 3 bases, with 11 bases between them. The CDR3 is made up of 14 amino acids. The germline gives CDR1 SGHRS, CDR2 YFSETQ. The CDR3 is CASSLQGGYTEAFF. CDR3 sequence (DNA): TGCGCCAGCAGCTTACAGGGTGGGTACACTGAAGCTTTCTTT.

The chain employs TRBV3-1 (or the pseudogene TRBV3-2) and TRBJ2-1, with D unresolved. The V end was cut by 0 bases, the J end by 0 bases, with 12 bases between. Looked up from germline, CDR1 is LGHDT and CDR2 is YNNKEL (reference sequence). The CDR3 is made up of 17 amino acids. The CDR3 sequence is CASSQDIYLSSYNEQFF. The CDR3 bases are TGTGCCAGCAGCCAAGATATCTACCTGAGCTCCTACAATGAGCAGTTCTTC.

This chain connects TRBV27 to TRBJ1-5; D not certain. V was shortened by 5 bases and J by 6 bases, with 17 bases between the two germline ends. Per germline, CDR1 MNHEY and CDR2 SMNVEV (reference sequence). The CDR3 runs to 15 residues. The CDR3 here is CASSSSSWGGQPQHF. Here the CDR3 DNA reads TGTGCCAGCAGTAGCTCGAGCTGGGGAGGTCAGCCCCAGCATTTT.

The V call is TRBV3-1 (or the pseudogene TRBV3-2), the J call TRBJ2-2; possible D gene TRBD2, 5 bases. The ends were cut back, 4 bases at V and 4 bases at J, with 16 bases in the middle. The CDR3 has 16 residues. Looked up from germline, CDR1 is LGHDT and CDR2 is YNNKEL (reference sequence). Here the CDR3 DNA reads TGTGCCAGCAGCCTATGGCCCGGGGTCAGCACCGGGGAGCTGTTTTTT. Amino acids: CASSLWPGVSTGELFF.

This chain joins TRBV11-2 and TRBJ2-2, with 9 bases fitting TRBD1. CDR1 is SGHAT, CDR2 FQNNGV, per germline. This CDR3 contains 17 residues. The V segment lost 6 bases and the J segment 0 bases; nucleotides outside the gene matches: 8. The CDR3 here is CASSPKNRGPNTGELFF. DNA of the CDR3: TGTGCCAGCAGTCCAAAGAACAGGGGGCCGAACACCGGGGAGCTGTTTTTT.

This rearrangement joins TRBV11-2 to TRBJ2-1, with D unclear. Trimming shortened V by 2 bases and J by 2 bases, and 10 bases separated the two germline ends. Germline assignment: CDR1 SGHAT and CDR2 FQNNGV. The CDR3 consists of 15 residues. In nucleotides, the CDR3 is TGTGCCAGCAGCTTATGGTTATCAGCCTACAATGAGCAGTTCTTC. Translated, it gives CASSLWLSAYNEQFF.

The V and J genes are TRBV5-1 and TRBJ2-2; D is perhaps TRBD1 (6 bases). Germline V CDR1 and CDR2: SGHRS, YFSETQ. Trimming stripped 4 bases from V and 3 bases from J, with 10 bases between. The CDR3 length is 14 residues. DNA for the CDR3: TGCGCCAGCAGCACAAGGACAGACACCGGGGAGCTGTTTTTT. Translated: CASSTRTDTGELFF.

For the CDR3, the DNA is TGTGCCAGCAGCAACGGACAGGGGTCTGGCTACACCTTC. It encodes CASSNGQGSGYTF. The chain employs TRBV6-5 and TRBJ1-2; 9 bases agree with TRBD1. The CDR3 is 13 residues long. J gave up 7 bases and V 6 bases, and 6 bases lay outside the gene matches. Germline V gene sequence: CDR1 MNHEY, CDR2 SVGAGI.

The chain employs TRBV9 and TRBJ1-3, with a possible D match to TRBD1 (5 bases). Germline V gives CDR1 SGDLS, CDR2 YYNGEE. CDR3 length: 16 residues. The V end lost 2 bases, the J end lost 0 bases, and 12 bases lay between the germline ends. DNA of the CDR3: TGTGCCAGCAGCGTGGGCAGGGAAAGCTCTGGAAACACCATATATTTT. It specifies CASSVGRESSGNTIYF.

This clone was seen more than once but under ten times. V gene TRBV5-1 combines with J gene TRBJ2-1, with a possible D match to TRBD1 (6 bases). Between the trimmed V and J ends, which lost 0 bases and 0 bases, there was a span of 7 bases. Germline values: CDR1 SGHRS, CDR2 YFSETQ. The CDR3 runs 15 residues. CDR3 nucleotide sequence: TGCGCCAGCAGCTTGGGACAGGTCTCCTACAATGAGCAGTTCTTC. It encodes CASSLGQVSYNEQFF.

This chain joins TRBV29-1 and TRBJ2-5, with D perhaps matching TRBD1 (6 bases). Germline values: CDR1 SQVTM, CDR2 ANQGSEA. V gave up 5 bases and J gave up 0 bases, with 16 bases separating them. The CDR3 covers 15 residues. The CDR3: CSVYPLGGNQETQYF. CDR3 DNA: TGCAGCGTTTACCCCCTAGGGGGAAACCAAGAGACCCAGTACTTC.

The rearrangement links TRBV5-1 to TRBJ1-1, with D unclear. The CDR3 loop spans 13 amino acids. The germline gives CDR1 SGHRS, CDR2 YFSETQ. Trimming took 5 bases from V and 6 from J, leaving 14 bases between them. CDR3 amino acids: CASSRENPSEAFF. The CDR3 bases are TGCGCCAGCAGTAGGGAGAACCCTTCTGAAGCTTTCTTT.

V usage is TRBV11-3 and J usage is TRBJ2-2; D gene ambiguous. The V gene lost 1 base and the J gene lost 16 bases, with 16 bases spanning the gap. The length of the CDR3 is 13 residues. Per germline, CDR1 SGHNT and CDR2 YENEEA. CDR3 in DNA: TGTGCCAGCAGCTTAGTTGAAGAGTCTATCCAGTTTTTT. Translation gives CASSLVEESIQFF.

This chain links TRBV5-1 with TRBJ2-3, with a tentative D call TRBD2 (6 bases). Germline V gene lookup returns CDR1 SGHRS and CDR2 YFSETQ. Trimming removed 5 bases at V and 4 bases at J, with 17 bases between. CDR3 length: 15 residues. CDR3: CASSKGGIEADTQYF. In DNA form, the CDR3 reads TGCGCCAGCAGTAAAGGCGGGATTGAAGCAGATACGCAGTATTTT. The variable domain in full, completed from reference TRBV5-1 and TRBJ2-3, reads KAGVTQTPRYLIKTRGQQVTLSCSPISGHRSVSWYQQTPGQGLQFLFEYFSETQRNKGNFPGRFSGRQFSNSRSEMNVSTLELGDSALYLCASSKGGIEADTQYFGPGTRLTVL.